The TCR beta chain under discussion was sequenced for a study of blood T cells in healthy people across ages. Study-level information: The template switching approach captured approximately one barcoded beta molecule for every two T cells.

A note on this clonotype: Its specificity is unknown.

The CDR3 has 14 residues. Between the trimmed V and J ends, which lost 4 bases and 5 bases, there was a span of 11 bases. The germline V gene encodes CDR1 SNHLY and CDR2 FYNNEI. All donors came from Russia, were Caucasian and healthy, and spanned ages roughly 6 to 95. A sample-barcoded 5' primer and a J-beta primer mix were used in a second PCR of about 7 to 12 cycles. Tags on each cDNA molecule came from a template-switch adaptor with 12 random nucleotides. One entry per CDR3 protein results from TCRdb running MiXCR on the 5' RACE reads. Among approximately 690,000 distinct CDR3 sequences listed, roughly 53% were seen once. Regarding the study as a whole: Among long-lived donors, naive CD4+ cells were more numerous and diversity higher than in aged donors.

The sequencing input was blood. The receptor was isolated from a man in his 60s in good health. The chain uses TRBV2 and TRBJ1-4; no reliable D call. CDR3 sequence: CASSGDGQNEKLFF. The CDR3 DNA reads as TGTGCCAGCAGTGGCGACGGCCAAAATGAAAAACTGTTTTTT.